The 10 T cell receptor beta chains presented below share a single source sample, sequenced in a study of blood T cell repertoires in COVID-19. Sequencing was performed with immunoSEQ multiplex PCR; in TCRdb, only in-frame clones are kept and a portion is missing. Among 90,000 to 130,000 clones, 65% to 85% were seen once, and the ten largest hold under 0.85%. The source material was peripheral blood. The receptors were sampled from a woman aged 70 to 79 with acute or convalescent COVID-19.

The rearrangement links TRBV30 to TRBJ1-1; a possible D gene is TRBD1 (5 bases). The CDR3 consists of 13 residues. Trimming took off 5 bases at V and 3 bases at J, with 13 bases between the two ends. CDR1 and CDR2 from the germline V gene are GTSNPN and SVGIG (reference sequence). CDR3 bases: TGTGCCTGGGATAGGGGCGAGCACACTGAAGCTTTCTTT. Encoded protein: CAWDRGEHTEAFF.

The chain uses TRBV20-1 and TRBJ1-1, with a tentative D call TRBD1 (5 bases). The CDR3 is 15 amino acids. The germline V gene encodes CDR1 DFQATT and CDR2 SNEGSKA (reference sequence). V dropped 3 bases and J dropped 1 base, with 15 bases sitting between them. The CDR3 spells CSASSGREANTEAFF. CDR3 coding DNA: TGCAGTGCTAGTTCGGGCAGGGAAGCGAACACTGAAGCTTTCTTT.

This clone was found a few times. A read error is likely, as this CDR3 ends without the conserved phenylalanine or tryptophan. Because the CDR3's place on the DNA is in doubt, the DNA is left out and the CDR3 is given as listed by TCRdb. V usage is TRBV28 and J usage is TRBJ2-7; the table's TRBD1 call for D was not verified on the DNA. The CDR3 has 12 amino acids, counting both end residues. CDR1 and CDR2 (germline): MDHEN, SYDVKM. The chain's CDR3 is CASITGSGIWSY.

The chain combines TRBV7-9 with TRBJ2-1; 10 bases are shared with TRBD2. This CDR3 has 18 amino acids. Germline V gene sequence: CDR1 SEHNR, CDR2 FQNEAQ (reference sequence). Trimming took 5 bases from V and 3 from J; bases not matched to a gene: 13. CDR3 bases: TGTGCCAGCAGCAAAGAGGACAGACTAGCGGGCCTCTACAATGAGCAGTTCTTC. The encoded protein is CASSKEDRLAGLYNEQFF.

The chain employs TRBV6-4 and TRBJ2-1; 8 nucleotides match TRBD2. The CDR3 consists of 14 residues. The trim removed 3 bases at V and 9 bases at J, leaving 7 bases unmatched. Per germline, CDR1 MRHNA and CDR2 SNTAGT. CDR3 DNA sequence: TGTGCCAGCAGTGAGGGGCGGGAGGTAGGTGAGCAGTTCTTC. Protein: CASSEGREVGEQFF.

The chain couples TRBV19 to TRBJ1-3; D uncertain. Germline assignment: CDR1 LNHDA and CDR2 SQIVND (reference sequence). The CDR3 loop spans 15 amino acids. V was clipped by 2 bases and J by 2 bases, with 10 bases between them. CDR3 sequence (DNA): TGTGCCAGTAGTATAAGTGTGGAGACTGGAAACACCATATATTTT. Residues: CASSISVETGNTIYF.

V is TRBV6-5 and J is TRBJ1-5, with D unclear. V lost 6 bases and J 0 bases, leaving 6 bases between the germline ends. The CDR3 totals 13 residues. The V gene's germline CDR1 is MNHEY and CDR2 SVGAGI. The CDR3 DNA reads TGTGCCAGCAGACAGTTTAGCAATCAGCCCCAGCATTTT. This gives the protein CASRQFSNQPQHF.

The rearrangement uses TRBV4-1 and TRBJ2-1; 7 bases agree with TRBD1. The CDR3 contains 16 residues. The J segment lost 4 bases and the V segment lost 3 bases, leaving 9 bases of the junction unmatched. Germline V gives CDR1 MGHRA, CDR2 YSYEKL. CDR3 coding DNA: TGCGCCAGCAGCCATAACGAGGACAGGTTTTACAATGAGCAGTTCTTC. The encoded protein is CASSHNEDRFYNEQFF.

The rearrangement links TRBV19 to TRBJ2-7; D uncertain. V gave up 1 base and J gave up 5 bases, with 3 bases separating them. Germline V CDR1 and CDR2: LNHDA, SQIVND (reference sequence). The CDR3 is 11 amino acids. The CDR3 is CASSIGNEQYF. CDR3 DNA sequence: TGTGCCAGTAGTATAGGTAACGAGCAGTACTTC.

V usage is TRBV7-9 and J usage is TRBJ1-1; tentative D call: TRBD1 (5 bases). This CDR3 region has 12 residues. Per the germline V gene, CDR1 is SEHNR and CDR2 is FQNEAQ (reference sequence). V was clipped by 5 bases and J by 11 bases, with 15 bases between them. Here the CDR3 reads CASSRGSTEAFF. In DNA form, the CDR3 reads TGTGCCAGCAGCCGGGGGTCCACAGAGGCTTTCTTT.